The present T cell receptor beta chain was sequenced within a study of T cells in Graves' hyperthyroidism and ophthalmopathy. Points from the study as a whole: Most thyroid clonotypes that were expanded above 0.001 also turned up in blood.

V was cut by 3 bases and J by 5 bases, with 11 bases left in between. From germline, CDR1 is KGHSH and CDR2 LQKENI. CDR3 length: 14 amino acids. The source material, RNA transcripts, was used to amplify TCR beta CDR3 regions. During a first-round RT-PCR of the TCR CDR3, the HTBI primer set was used. TCRdb processed the multiplex PCR reads anew with MiXCR; each CDR3 protein has one entry. The sample has some 720,000 distinct CDR3 sequences, about 16% seen once. This clonotype was seen repeatedly, ten times or more. Its antigen remains unidentified. From roughly 10 ml of fresh peripheral blood, PBMCs were isolated.

V usage is TRBV18 and J usage is TRBJ2-1; D unclear. The sample was blood. This sequence originates from a man between 18 and 35 years old with Graves' hyperthyroidism. This CDR3 reads CASSPDVGHNEQFF. CDR3 DNA: TGTGCCAGCTCACCCGATGTGGGTCACAATGAGCAGTTCTTC.